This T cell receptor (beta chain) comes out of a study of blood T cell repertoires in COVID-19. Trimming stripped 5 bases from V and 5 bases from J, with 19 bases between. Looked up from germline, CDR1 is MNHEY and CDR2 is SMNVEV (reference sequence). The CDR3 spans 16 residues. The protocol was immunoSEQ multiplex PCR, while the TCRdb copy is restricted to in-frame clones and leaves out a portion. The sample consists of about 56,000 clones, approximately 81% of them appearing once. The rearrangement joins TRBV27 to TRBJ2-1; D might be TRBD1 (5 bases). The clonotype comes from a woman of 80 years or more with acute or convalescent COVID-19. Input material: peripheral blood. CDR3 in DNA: TGTGCCAGCAGTCCACTGGGGCAGTCCCTAAACAATGAGCAGTTCTTC. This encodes CASSPLGQSLNNEQFF.